These T cell receptor beta chains were read from a single sample in a study of blood T cell repertoires in COVID-19. The method was immunoSEQ multiplex PCR; TCRdb's version includes in-frame clones alone and lacks a portion of them. The table has over 45,000 clones, around nine tenths seen once. The sample was peripheral blood. The receptors were sampled from a man in his sixties with active COVID-19. Both conserved end residues are part of each CDR3. D genes are given only for firm matches. Clone size is shown for a subset of rows, as once, few, many or a class of expanded clone.

cdr3_aa: CASSAHRDSRYEQYF
cdr3_nt: TGTGCCAGCAGCGCTCACCGGGACAGTCGCTACGAGCAGTACTTC
d_call: TRBD1
clone_size: -
v_call: TRBV2
j_call: TRBJ2-7

cdr3_aa: CASSQGTASTDTQYF
cdr3_nt: TGCGCCAGCAGCCAAGGGACAGCTAGCACAGATACGCAGTATTTT
d_call: -
clone_size: once
v_call: TRBV4-1
j_call: TRBJ2-3

cdr3_aa: CASNDRDNPKDGYTF
cdr3_nt: TGTGCCAGCAACGACCGGGACAACCCAAAGGATGGCTACACCTTC
d_call: -
clone_size: -
v_call: TRBV27
j_call: TRBJ1-2

cdr3_aa: CASSLDRDSGELFF
cdr3_nt: TGTGCCAGCAGCTTAGACAGGGACTCCGGGGAGCTGTTTTTT
d_call: -
clone_size: once
v_call: TRBV11-2
j_call: TRBJ2-2

cdr3_aa: CASSPSRGSQETQYF
cdr3_nt: TGTGCCAGCAGCCCAAGCAGGGGTAGCCAAGAGACCCAGTACTTC
d_call: -
clone_size: -
v_call: TRBV4-2
j_call: TRBJ2-5

cdr3_aa: CASQSTGTGAEGTQYF
cdr3_nt: TGTGCCAGTCAGTCTACCGGGACAGGGGCTGAGGGGACCCAGTACTTC
d_call: TRBD1
clone_size: -
v_call: TRBV19
j_call: TRBJ2-5

cdr3_aa: CASSLGRDRVGGYTF
cdr3_nt: TGTGCCAGCAGCCTTGGGAGGGACAGGGTAGGCGGCTACACCTTC
d_call: TRBD1
clone_size: -
v_call: TRBV5-5
j_call: TRBJ1-2

cdr3_aa: CASSLAPSGSLYEQYF
cdr3_nt: TGTGCCAGCAGCTTAGCGCCTAGCGGGAGCCTCTACGAGCAGTACTTC
d_call: TRBD2
clone_size: -
v_call: TRBV7-6
j_call: TRBJ2-7

cdr3_aa: CASSLAGSGRVETQYF
cdr3_nt: TGTGCCAGCAGCTTAGCTGGTAGCGGGAGAGTTGAGACCCAGTACTTC
d_call: TRBD2
clone_size: -
v_call: TRBV7-6
j_call: TRBJ2-5

cdr3_aa: CASSTRTSGLRYEQYF
cdr3_nt: TGTGCCAGCAGTACCCGGACTAGCGGGTTACGCTACGAGCAGTACTTC
d_call: TRBD2
clone_size: -
v_call: TRBV27
j_call: TRBJ2-7

cdr3_aa: CASSYPAGGPYNEQFF
cdr3_nt: TGTGCCAGCAGTTACCCGGCGGGAGGGCCCTACAATGAGCAGTTCTTC
d_call: TRBD2
clone_size: -
v_call: TRBV6-2/TRBV6-3
j_call: TRBJ2-1

cdr3_aa: CASSIIGVAGYNEQFF
cdr3_nt: TGTGCCAGTAGTATTATCGGGGTAGCGGGATACAATGAGCAGTTCTTC
d_call: TRBD2
clone_size: -
v_call: TRBV19
j_call: TRBJ2-1

cdr3_aa: CASSQPDRTYEQYF
cdr3_nt: TGCGCCAGCAGCCAGCCGGACAGAACTTACGAGCAGTACTTC
d_call: -
clone_size: -
v_call: TRBV4-1
j_call: TRBJ2-7

cdr3_aa: CAWSVAGVRSPLHF
cdr3_nt: TGTGCCTGGAGTGTAGCAGGGGTACGCTCACCCCTCCACTTT
d_call: -
clone_size: -
v_call: TRBV30
j_call: TRBJ1-6

cdr3_aa: CASSLLSGRVNEKLFF
cdr3_nt: TGTGCCAGCAGCCTCCTCTCAGGGAGGGTTAATGAAAAACTGTTTTTT
d_call: -
clone_size: -
v_call: TRBV14
j_call: TRBJ1-4

cdr3_aa: CASSPPGLAGISGELFF
cdr3_nt: TGTGCCAGCTCACCACCGGGACTAGCGGGAATTTCCGGGGAGCTGTTTTTT
d_call: TRBD2
clone_size: -
v_call: TRBV18
j_call: TRBJ2-2

cdr3_aa: CASSEEDGRGYTF
cdr3_nt: TGTGCCAGCAGTGAGGAGGACGGACGAGGCTACACCTTC
d_call: -
clone_size: once
v_call: TRBV28
j_call: TRBJ1-2

cdr3_aa: CASRQRSRQGASSYNEQFF
cdr3_nt: TGTGCAAGTCGCCAACGGTCCCGACAGGGGGCTTCCTCCTACAATGAGCAGTTCTTC
d_call: -
clone_size: -
v_call: TRBV12-2
j_call: TRBJ2-1

cdr3_aa: CASSPQANTEAFF
cdr3_nt: TGTGCCAGCTCACCACAAGCCAACACTGAAGCTTTCTTT
d_call: -
clone_size: -
v_call: TRBV18
j_call: TRBJ1-1

cdr3_aa: CSASGLAGTTDTQYF
cdr3_nt: TGCAGTGCTAGTGGTCTAGCGGGAACCACAGATACGCAGTATTTT
d_call: TRBD2
clone_size: -
v_call: TRBV20-1
j_call: TRBJ2-3

cdr3_aa: CASSKGTSGAYEQYF
cdr3_nt: TGTGCCAGTAGTAAGGGGACTAGCGGGGCCTACGAGCAGTACTTC
d_call: TRBD2
clone_size: -
v_call: TRBV19
j_call: TRBJ2-7

cdr3_aa: CASSLAVSSYEQYF
cdr3_nt: TGCGCCAGCAGCTTGGCTGTGAGCTCCTACGAGCAGTACTTC
d_call: -
clone_size: -
v_call: TRBV5-1
j_call: TRBJ2-7

cdr3_aa: CASSPSGSAGELFF
cdr3_nt: TGTGCCAGCAGCCCTAGCGGGAGCGCCGGGGAGCTGTTTTTT
d_call: TRBD2
clone_size: -
v_call: TRBV25-1
j_call: TRBJ2-2

cdr3_aa: CAITRENTDTQYF
cdr3_nt: TGTGCCATCACGAGGGAGAACACAGATACGCAGTATTTT
d_call: -
clone_size: -
v_call: TRBV10-3
j_call: TRBJ2-3

cdr3_aa: CASSYEGRSSGANVLTF
cdr3_nt: TGTGCCAGCAGTTATGAGGGCAGGAGCTCTGGGGCCAACGTCCTGACTTTC
d_call: -
clone_size: -
v_call: TRBV2
j_call: TRBJ2-6

cdr3_aa: CASSAKEGTYNEQFF
cdr3_nt: TGTGCCAGCTCAGCGAAAGAGGGCACATACAATGAGCAGTTCTTC
d_call: -
clone_size: -
v_call: TRBV18
j_call: TRBJ2-1

cdr3_aa: CASSIVTGDPEQFF
cdr3_nt: TGTGCCAGTAGTATAGTAACGGGAGATCCTGAGCAGTTCTTC
d_call: -
clone_size: -
v_call: TRBV19
j_call: TRBJ2-1

cdr3_aa: CASSLDPRRPGGGYTF
cdr3_nt: TGTGCCAGCAGCTTGGATCCCAGACGCCCAGGTGGTGGCTACACCTTC
d_call: -
clone_size: few
v_call: TRBV7-9
j_call: TRBJ1-2

cdr3_aa: CASSVGAGGPYEQYF
cdr3_nt: TGTGCCAGCAGCGTAGGGGCAGGGGGCCCCTACGAGCAGTACTTC
d_call: TRBD1
clone_size: -
v_call: TRBV9
j_call: TRBJ2-7

cdr3_aa: CASSIVRGRQPQHF
cdr3_nt: TGTGCCAGTAGTATAGTCAGGGGACGTCAGCCCCAGCATTTT
d_call: -
clone_size: -
v_call: TRBV19
j_call: TRBJ1-5

cdr3_aa: CASSLLGGQGQYEQYF
cdr3_nt: TGTGCCAGCAGTTTACTGGGGGGACAGGGACAGTACGAGCAGTACTTC
d_call: TRBD1
clone_size: -
v_call: TRBV28
j_call: TRBJ2-7

cdr3_aa: CASRPDRVNGYTF
cdr3_nt: TGTGCCAGCAGACCTGACAGGGTAAATGGCTACACCTTC
d_call: TRBD1
clone_size: -
v_call: TRBV27
j_call: TRBJ1-2

cdr3_aa: CASSPRQGDEKLFF
cdr3_nt: TGTGCCAGCTCACCACGACAGGGCGATGAAAAACTGTTTTTT
d_call: TRBD1
clone_size: -
v_call: TRBV18
j_call: TRBJ1-4

cdr3_aa: CASSQNSYEKLFF
cdr3_nt: TGCGCCAGCAGCCAAAATAGTTACGAAAAACTGTTTTTT
d_call: -
clone_size: -
v_call: TRBV4-1
j_call: TRBJ1-4

cdr3_aa: CASSPRQFYEQYF
cdr3_nt: TGTGCCAGTAGTCCAAGACAGTTCTACGAGCAGTACTTC
d_call: -
clone_size: -
v_call: TRBV19
j_call: TRBJ2-7

cdr3_aa: CASSQERSGNYNEQFF
cdr3_nt: TGCGCCAGCAGCCAAGAACGCAGCGGGAACTACAATGAGCAGTTCTTC
d_call: TRBD2
clone_size: -
v_call: TRBV4-1
j_call: TRBJ2-1

cdr3_aa: CAIRPGQGNPNEQFF
cdr3_nt: TGTGCCATCAGGCCGGGACAGGGGAACCCCAATGAGCAGTTCTTC
d_call: TRBD1
clone_size: -
v_call: TRBV10-3
j_call: TRBJ2-1

cdr3_aa: CAISVQGTGGELFF
cdr3_nt: TGTGCCATCAGTGTTCAGGGAACTGGCGGGGAGCTGTTTTTT
d_call: -
clone_size: -
v_call: TRBV10-3
j_call: TRBJ2-2

cdr3_aa: CASSPTGGAYNEQFF
cdr3_nt: TGTGCCAGCTCACCGACAGGGGGCGCGTACAATGAGCAGTTCTTC
d_call: TRBD1
clone_size: -
v_call: TRBV18
j_call: TRBJ2-1

cdr3_aa: CASSLVGHNNEQFF
cdr3_nt: TGCGCCAGCAGCCTGGTGGGACACAACAATGAGCAGTTCTTC
d_call: -
clone_size: -
v_call: TRBV5-1
j_call: TRBJ2-1

cdr3_aa: CASRLGGKPTGELFF
cdr3_nt: TGTGCCAGCAGGCTGGGAGGTAAACCCACCGGGGAGCTGTTTTTT
d_call: -
clone_size: -
v_call: TRBV27
j_call: TRBJ2-2

cdr3_aa: CASSPPGTLGANVLTF
cdr3_nt: TGTGCCAGCTCACCACCCGGGACACTTGGGGCCAACGTCCTGACTTTC
d_call: -
clone_size: -
v_call: TRBV18
j_call: TRBJ2-6

cdr3_aa: CASRTQGSYEQYF
cdr3_nt: TGTGCCAGTAGGACACAGGGCTCCTACGAGCAGTACTTC
d_call: -
clone_size: -
v_call: TRBV19
j_call: TRBJ2-7

cdr3_aa: CASSPGTGAHIYF
cdr3_nt: TGTGCCAGCAGCCCCGGGACAGGGGCTCACATCTACTTC
d_call: TRBD1
clone_size: -
v_call: TRBV27
j_call: TRBJ2-7

cdr3_aa: CASRETGVYGYTF
cdr3_nt: TGTGCCAGCAGGGAGACAGGAGTATACGGCTACACCTTC
d_call: -
clone_size: -
v_call: TRBV2
j_call: TRBJ1-2

cdr3_aa: CAIRNRVTTNEKLFF
cdr3_nt: TGTGCCATCAGGAACAGGGTTACAACTAATGAAAAACTGTTTTTT
d_call: -
clone_size: -
v_call: TRBV10-3
j_call: TRBJ1-4

cdr3_aa: CASRPLKGSSTEAFF
cdr3_nt: TGTGCCAGCAGACCTCTGAAGGGGTCGAGCACTGAAGCTTTCTTT
d_call: -
clone_size: -
v_call: TRBV6-5
j_call: TRBJ1-1

cdr3_aa: CASLGGGGTFF
cdr3_nt: TGTGCCAGCTTAGGCGGGGGGGGAACTTTCTTT
d_call: -
clone_size: -
v_call: TRBV27
j_call: TRBJ1-1

cdr3_aa: CASSQSPTGSGNTIYF
cdr3_nt: TGCGCCAGCAGCCAAAGTCCTACGGGGTCTGGAAACACCATATATTTT
d_call: -
clone_size: -
v_call: TRBV4-1
j_call: TRBJ1-3

cdr3_aa: CASSIGSGQGTSGANVLTF
cdr3_nt: TGTGCCAGTAGTATAGGATCGGGACAGGGAACCTCTGGGGCCAACGTCCTGACTTTC
d_call: TRBD1
clone_size: few
v_call: TRBV19
j_call: TRBJ2-6

cdr3_aa: CASAIGAGGYTF
cdr3_nt: TGTGCTAGTGCCATAGGAGCGGGAGGCTACACCTTC
d_call: -
clone_size: -
v_call: TRBV12-5
j_call: TRBJ1-2

cdr3_aa: CASSYSQADPYEQYF
cdr3_nt: TGTGCCAGCAGTTACTCGCAAGCGGACCCCTACGAGCAGTACTTC
d_call: -
clone_size: -
v_call: TRBV6-5
j_call: TRBJ2-7

cdr3_aa: CASSFWESNEQFF
cdr3_nt: TGTGCCAGCAGTTTCTGGGAGTCCAATGAGCAGTTCTTC
d_call: -
clone_size: -
v_call: TRBV27
j_call: TRBJ2-1

cdr3_aa: CASSIGLARETQYF
cdr3_nt: TGTGCCAGTAGTATTGGGCTAGCCCGCGAGACCCAGTACTTC
d_call: -
clone_size: -
v_call: TRBV19
j_call: TRBJ2-5

cdr3_aa: CASGLSGSRSYEQYF
cdr3_nt: TGTGCTAGTGGTTTGTCGGGGAGTCGCTCCTACGAGCAGTACTTC
d_call: -
clone_size: -
v_call: TRBV12-5
j_call: TRBJ2-7

cdr3_aa: CASSPKGATNEKLFF
cdr3_nt: TGTGCCAGCAGCCCAAAGGGGGCAACTAATGAAAAACTGTTTTTT
d_call: -
clone_size: -
v_call: TRBV11-2
j_call: TRBJ1-4

cdr3_aa: CASSPWTSGSSYEQYF
cdr3_nt: TGTGCCAGCAGCCCCTGGACTAGCGGGAGTTCCTACGAGCAGTACTTC
d_call: -
clone_size: -
v_call: TRBV21-1
j_call: TRBJ2-7

cdr3_aa: CASSLTRTSGRASGPGELFF
cdr3_nt: TGTGCCAGCAGCTTAACCCGGACTAGCGGGAGGGCATCGGGGCCCGGGGAGCTGTTTTTT
d_call: TRBD2
clone_size: -
v_call: TRBV7-3
j_call: TRBJ2-2

cdr3_aa: CASSPAGSEAYNEQFF
cdr3_nt: TGTGCCAGCAGCCCGGCCGGGTCAGAGGCCTACAATGAGCAGTTCTTC
d_call: -
clone_size: -
v_call: TRBV4-2
j_call: TRBJ2-1

cdr3_aa: CASTRLTGSSTEAFF
cdr3_nt: TGTGCCAGCACACGGCTGACAGGGTCAAGTACTGAAGCTTTCTTT
d_call: TRBD1
clone_size: -
v_call: TRBV7-8
j_call: TRBJ1-1